This T cell receptor beta chain emerged from a study of T cells in Graves' hyperthyroidism and ophthalmopathy. As for the study in general: Staff took peripheral blood when the initial diagnosis was made, before any treatment began.

Germline assignment: CDR1 SGHRS and CDR2 YFSETQ. The germline V and J ends were trimmed by 0 bases and 8 bases, with 19 bases remaining between them. The CDR3 contains 16 residues. Ophthalmopathy patients had moderate-to-severe active disease, CAS ≥3, NOSPECS ≥4, and disease duration under 3 months. RNA transcripts served as the template for amplifying TCR beta CDR3 regions. HTBI primers were employed in a first-round RT-PCR of the TCR CDR3. From the multiplex PCR reads, TCRdb called clonotypes with MiXCR, one entry per CDR3 protein. The repertoire holds hundreds of thousands of distinct CDR3 sequences, with 16% as singletons. Findings and limits, study-wide: Clonotypes that were expanded in thyroid above 0.001 mostly appeared in blood too.

This clonotype appeared many times. The antigen remains undetermined. The chain combines TRBV5-1 with TRBJ2-3, with D maybe TRBD1 (6 bases). Sample: blood. The TCR sequence derives from a middle-aged woman with Graves' ophthalmopathy. The CDR3 loop reads CASSLAPAGAPGTQYF. Written as DNA, the CDR3 is TGCGCCAGCAGCTTGGCCCCGGCAGGGGCCCCCGGTACGCAGTATTTT.